These T cell receptor beta chains were read from a single sample in a study of identifying expanded T cells in peripheral blood. Clones were sequenced by immunoSEQ multiplex PCR, and TCRdb holds only the in-frame ones, with some missing. The table records some 120,000 clones, 75% to 90% of them present only once. Source material: blood. These TCRs come from a person between 18 and 75 years old in good health. The CDR3 runs from the conserved cysteine through the conserved F or W. D genes are given only for firm matches. A row's size may be missing; if present it is once, few, many or a size class.

v_gene	d_gene	j_gene	abundance	CDR3aa	CDR3nt
TRBV7-9	.	TRBJ1-1	.	CASSLGILGNTEAFF	TGTGCCAGCAGCTTAGGAATATTAGGGAACACTGAAGCTTTCTTT
TRBV6-5	TRBD1	TRBJ1-5	few	CASSPGQGYQPQHF	TGTGCCAGCAGCCCAGGACAGGGGTATCAGCCCCAGCATTTT
TRBV6-1	.	TRBJ1-2	.	CASSDEGRYGYTF	TGTGCCAGCAGTGATGAGGGGCGGTATGGCTACACCTTC
TRBV10-2	.	TRBJ1-1	.	CASTDRGGTEAFF	TGCGCCAGCACCGACCGGGGGGGGACTGAAGCTTTCTTT
TRBV11-3	.	TRBJ2-4	.	CASSLVGAPSTDEAKNIQYF	TGTGCCAGCAGCTTAGTGGGTGCCCCTTCTACCGACGAAGCCAAAAACATTCAGTACTTC
TRBV6-5	.	TRBJ1-4	.	CASRRGHEKLFF	TGTGCCAGCCGCCGGGGACATGAAAAACTGTTTTTT
TRBV6-5	.	TRBJ2-3	.	CASSYEAGVSTDTQYF	TGTGCCAGCAGTTACGAGGCAGGAGTGAGCACAGATACGCAGTATTTT
TRBV6-4	.	TRBJ2-7	once	CASSVARHGTDRLGQYF	TGTGCCAGCAGTGTGGCTAGACATGGGACCGATCGACTTGGGCAGTACTTC
TRBV6-4	TRBD1	TRBJ2-1	.	CASSVVAVGQGRDEQFF	TGTGCCAGCAGTGTGGTGGCTGTTGGACAGGGTCGCGATGAGCAGTTCTTC
TRBV11-2	.	TRBJ1-2	once	CASSLDRAQGDYGYTF	TGTGCCAGTAGCTTAGATAGGGCACAGGGCGACTATGGCTACACCTTC
TRBV30	.	TRBJ2-5	.	CAWSGLLPGTQYF	TGTGCCTGGAGTGGGCTACTTCCTGGGACCCAGTACTTC
TRBV5-4	.	TRBJ1-1	.	CASSLFLGPNEAFF	TGTGCCAGCAGCTTGTTTCTGGGTCCGAATGAAGCTTTCTTT
TRBV4-3	TRBD1	TRBJ1-1	.	CASSPTWTGVITEAFF	TGCGCCAGCAGCCCAACATGGACAGGGGTTATCACTGAAGCTTTCTTT
TRBV9	TRBD1	TRBJ1-2	.	CASSGDSPYGYTF	TGTGCCAGCAGTGGGGACAGCCCCTATGGCTACACCTTC
TRBV4-3	.	TRBJ2-7	.	CASSQARTESYEQYF	TGCGCCAGCAGCCAGGCACGGACCGAGTCCTACGAGCAGTACTTC
TRBV19	.	TRBJ1-2	.	CASSIRTEANYGYTF	TGTGCCAGTAGTATCCGGACAGAGGCTAACTATGGCTACACCTTC
TRBV18	.	TRBJ1-2	.	CASSQGGDYGYTF	TGTGCCAGCTCGCAGGGTGGGGACTATGGCTACACCTTC
TRBV2	TRBD1	TRBJ1-1	.	CASTRTGGTNTEAFF	TGTGCCAGCACTAGGACAGGGGGGACGAACACTGAAGCTTTCTTT
TRBV18	.	TRBJ1-2	.	CASSPLTDSGYGYTF	TGTGCCAGCTCACCACTGACGGACAGCGGCTATGGCTACACCTTC
TRBV11-2	.	TRBJ2-1	.	CASSSGRATYNEQFF	TGTGCCAGCAGCTCGGGCCGGGCTACCTACAATGAGCAGTTCTTC
TRBV5-4	TRBD1	TRBJ1-1	.	CASSSPDRDRGEAFF	TGTGCCAGCAGCTCCCCGGACAGGGATAGAGGCGAAGCTTTCTTT